The subject of this entry is one TCR beta chain. Reprocessing the 5' RACE reads, TCRdb reports a single entry for every CDR3 protein and omits DNA. The sample table includes 200,000 to 300,000 distinct CDR3 sequences. This entry is derived from a study of T cells expressing NK-cell markers. Study background: Obtained from sorted CD3+CD56+NKG2C+, CD3+CD56+NKG2C- and CD3+CD56-NKG2C+ T cells were the TCR beta repertoires.

The germline V gene encodes CDR1 SQVTM and CDR2 ANQGSEA. The CDR3 covers 13 residues. This sequence was found in a man aged 18 to 35 in good health. The J gene is TRBJ2-5, the V gene TRBV29-1; the TRBD1 assignment by TCRdb is unverifiable without DNA. What was sequenced was blood T cells: a sorted CD56 or NKG2C T cell subset, CD4+ or CD8+ T cells, or bulk PBMC T cells (not recorded which). The chain's CDR3 is CSVDGRTQETQYF.